This passage covers 16 T cell receptor beta chains from one sample sequenced in a study of graft-versus-host responses after intestinal transplantation (dated by TCRdb to about 2021). Their antigens remain unidentified. Receptors were amplified or captured by the immunoSEQ multiplex PCR assay. TCRdb provides this immuneACCESS table in a form limited to in-frame rearrangements. Some clones are lacking; in checked studies, under half of them reflect an unresolved V gene, and why the rest are absent is not known. The sample includes around 76,000 clones, with 94% observed a single time. Less than 0.55% of the sample is in the top ten clones. The intended sense of this specimen's time point label: cells obtained before transplantation from donor or recipient. The sample here was unstimulated CD8+ T cells sorted from spleen or lymph node cells, taken before intestinal transplant. The receptor source for this set is a human donor who received an intestinal transplant.

This chain connects TRBV11-2 to TRBJ1-6, with TRBD1 matching 7 bases. The germline CDR1 and CDR2 sequences are SGHAT and FQNNGV. V shed 5 bases and J 2 bases; nucleotides not matched to a gene: 6. The CDR3 consists of 16 residues. This chain's CDR3 is CASSPQGTAYNSPLHF. The CDR3 DNA is TGTGCCAGCAGCCCCCAGGGGACAGCCTATAATTCACCCCTCCACTTT.

Points on this clone: One junction end disagrees with the germline gene, perhaps due to a read error. The chain employs TRBV25-1 and TRBJ2-5; D unresolved. This CDR3 comprises 14 residues. CDR1 is MGHDK and CDR2 is SYGVNS in the germline V gene. CDR3 sequence: CASSEGSEWETQYF. For the CDR3, the DNA is TGTGCGAGCAGTGAAGGTTCAGAGTGGGAGACCCAGTACTTC.

The chain uses TRBV7-6 and TRBJ2-1; 12 nucleotides line up with TRBD2. V lost 3 bases to trimming and J lost 1 base; unmatched junction nucleotides: 10. Looked up from germline, CDR1 is SGHVS and CDR2 is FNYEAQ. The CDR3 length is 19 residues. CDR3 protein: CASSFYWTSGTRSYNEQFF. CDR3 in DNA: TGTGCCAGCAGCTTCTACTGGACTAGCGGGACAAGGTCCTACAATGAGCAGTTCTTC.

The chain is built from TRBV28 and TRBJ2-5; 15 bases are shared with TRBD2. The J call may not be correct, given that the DNA end is closer to TRBJ2-7. Germline assignment: CDR1 MDHEN and CDR2 SYDVKM. CDR3 length equals 19 residues. Here the CDR3 DNA reads TGTGCCAGCAGTTTTATTGGACTAGCGGGAGGGCCAACACCCTACGAGCAGTACTTC. Protein: CASSFIGLAGGPTPYEQYF.

The chain uses TRBV7-3 and TRBJ1-1, with unresolved D. V lost 2 bases and J lost 5, with 15 bases in between. The CDR3 consists of 15 residues. The germline V gene has CDR1 SGHTA and CDR2 FQGTGA. CDR3 loop: CASSLSAPVMTEAFF. Here the CDR3 DNA reads TGTGCCAGCAGCTTATCTGCCCCGGTAATGACTGAAGCTTTCTTT.

The chain couples TRBV6-1 to TRBJ2-1, with 11 positions matching TRBD2. This CDR3 contains 15 residues. Losses at the gene ends were 6 bases for V and 4 bases for J; bases not matched to a gene: 5. Germline assignment: CDR1 MNHNS and CDR2 SASEGT. The CDR3 DNA follows: TGTGCCAGCAGGACTAGCGGGATAGAATACAATGAGCAGTTCTTC. Translating gives CASRTSGIEYNEQFF.

The chain employs TRBV6-5 and TRBJ2-5, with D perhaps TRBD1 (6 bases). Germline CDR1 and CDR2: MNHEY and SVGAGI. Trimming cost V 0 bases and J 5 bases, with 10 bases left between them. CDR3 length equals 14 residues. CDR3 nucleotide sequence: TGTGCCAGCAGTTACTCTGGGGGCTTCGAGACCCAGTACTTC. It yields the protein CASSYSGGFETQYF.

V is TRBV7-3 and J is TRBJ2-6, with a tentative D call TRBD1 (6 bases). V lost 5 bases, J lost 0 bases, and 17 bases lay in between. Germline V gives CDR1 SGHTA, CDR2 FQGTGA. This CDR3 has 18 residues. The CDR3 DNA is TGTGCCAGCAGCCAAGTCCCAGGGGAAGGCTCTGGGGCCAACGTCCTGACTTTC. Protein sequence: CASSQVPGEGSGANVLTF. The full variable domain, its missing parts supplied by reference TRBV7-3 and TRBJ2-6, is GAGVSQTPSNKVTEKGKYVELRCDPISGHTALYWYRQSLGQGPEFLIYFQGTGAADDSGLPNDRFFAVRPEGSVSTLKIQRTERGDSAVYLCASSQVPGEGSGANVLTFGAGSRLTVL.

The genes are TRBV7-9 and TRBJ2-7; 9 nucleotides align to TRBD2. There are 15 residues in the CDR3. Trimming removed 5 bases from V and 7 bases from J; junction bases left unmatched: 12. The germline gives CDR1 SEHNR, CDR2 FQNEAQ (reference sequence). CDR3 in DNA: TGTGCCAGCAGCGATCGTAGCGGGAGTCCTCTTGAGCAGTACTTC. Translated: CASSDRSGSPLEQYF.

The J gene is TRBJ1-2, the V gene TRBV30; 7 bases agree with TRBD1. The CDR3 spans 13 residues. The V gene end was trimmed by 3 bases and the J gene end by 8 bases; junction bases not matched to a gene: 9. Germline CDR1 reads GTSNPN; CDR2 reads SVGIG (reference sequence). This CDR3 is CAWSGEGAWGYTF. For the CDR3, the DNA is TGTGCCTGGAGCGGGGAGGGGGCCTGGGGCTACACCTTC. The full variable domain, rest sourced from reference TRBV30 and TRBJ1-2, is SQTIHQWPATLVQPVGSPLSLECTVEGTSNPNLYWYRQAAGRGLQLLFYSVGIGQISSEVPQNLSASRPQDRQFILSSKKLLLSDSGFYLCAWSGEGAWGYTFGSGTRLTVV.

This chain uses TRBV15 with TRBJ2-5; 9 bases line up with TRBD2. The V gene's germline CDR1 is LNHNV and CDR2 YYDKDF (reference sequence). J was trimmed by 5 bases and V by 1 base; bases with no gene match: 5. This CDR3 region has 15 residues. The CDR3 sequence is CATSRVSGSAETQYF. Here the CDR3 DNA reads TGTGCCACCAGCAGAGTTAGCGGGAGCGCGGAGACCCAGTACTTC.

The chain uses TRBV4-1 and TRBJ1-1, with 7 bases that match TRBD1. Germline V gene data show CDR1 as MGHRA and CDR2 as YSYEKL. CDR3 size: 11 residues. V lost 8 bases to trimming and J lost 3 bases; unmatched junction nucleotides: 0. CDR3 DNA sequence: TGCGCCAGCCAGGGGGACACTGAAGCTTTCTTT. Translation: CASQGDTEAFF.

This clone occurred once. The chain is built from TRBV14 and TRBJ2-7, with D possibly matching TRBD1 (5 bases). In germline, CDR1 is SGHDN, CDR2 FVKESK. The CDR3 sequence is 15 residues long. V shed 5 bases and J shed 4 bases, with 18 bases lying between them. CDR3 coding DNA: TGTGCCAGCAGCACCCGCAGGGTTTTGGGATACGAGCAGTACTTC. Translated, it gives CASSTRRVLGYEQYF.

The chain has TRBV13 and TRBJ1-1, with 7 bases fitting TRBD1. This CDR3 contains 17 residues. V lost 2 bases to trimming and J lost 0 bases; unmatched junction nucleotides: 9. CDR1 PRHDT and CDR2 FYEKMQ come from the germline V gene (reference sequence). The CDR3 DNA reads TGTGCCAGCAGCTTATCGGGACAGATACTATTGAACACTGAAGCTTTCTTT. Protein: CASSLSGQILLNTEAFF.

The genes are TRBV7-3 and TRBJ1-1, with TRBD1 as a possible D gene (5 bases). Germline CDR1 SGHTA, CDR2 FQGTGA. This CDR3 has 13 amino acids. V was shortened by 2 bases and J by 4 bases, with 8 bases between the two germline ends. DNA of the CDR3: TGTGCCAGCAGCTTAGGGGGAAGCACTGAAGCTTTCTTT. Translation gives CASSLGGSTEAFF.

This chain joins TRBV11-2 and TRBJ2-7, with D unresolved. The CDR3 totals 11 residues. Trimming left V 3 bases short and J 2 bases short, with 2 bases between. Germline lookup yields CDR1 SGHAT and CDR2 FQNNGV. CDR3 DNA sequence: TGTGCCAGCAGCTTTGCCTACGAGCAGTACTTC. Translated: CASSFAYEQYF.